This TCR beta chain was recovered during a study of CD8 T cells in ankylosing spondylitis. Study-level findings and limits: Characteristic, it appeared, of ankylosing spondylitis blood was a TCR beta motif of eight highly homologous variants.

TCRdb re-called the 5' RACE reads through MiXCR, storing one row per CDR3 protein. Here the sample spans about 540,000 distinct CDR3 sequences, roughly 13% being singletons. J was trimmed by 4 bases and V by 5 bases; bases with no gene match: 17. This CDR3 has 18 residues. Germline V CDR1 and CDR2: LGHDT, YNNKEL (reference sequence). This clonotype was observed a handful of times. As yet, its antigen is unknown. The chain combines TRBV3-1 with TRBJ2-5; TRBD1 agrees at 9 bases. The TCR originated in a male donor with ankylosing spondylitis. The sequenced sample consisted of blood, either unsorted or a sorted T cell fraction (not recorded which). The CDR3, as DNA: TGTGCCAGCAGCGCCCGAATGGGACAGGGTTTGTTCGGAGAGACCCAGTACTTC. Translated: CASSARMGQGLFGETQYF.